These 14 T cell receptor beta chains share one sample of origin, sequenced in a study of early T cells in non-severe SARS-CoV-2 infection. MiXCR, applied by TCRdb to the 5' RACE reads, yields one record per CDR3 protein. The sample lists 45,000 or so distinct CDR3 sequences, about 7% occurring once. Sequenced: whole blood. The receptors here all came from an adult who was a healthcare worker with PCR-confirmed SARS-CoV-2 infection or an uninfected control (not recorded which).

There are many counts of this clonotype. Here the CDR3 DNA reads TGTGCCAGCAGCGTTTTGACAGGGCAATATGGCTACACCTTC. It specifies CASSVLTGQYGYTF. The genes are TRBV7-2 and TRBJ1-2, with TRBD1 matching 7 bases. The CDR3 is 14 residues long. With V trimmed by 5 bases and J by 5 bases, 8 bases remained unmatched. CDR1 is SGHTA and CDR2 is FQGNSA in the germline V gene.

This clonotype was seen repeatedly, ten times or more. V and J are TRBV6-1 and TRBJ2-1, with 7 bases lining up with TRBD2. Unmatched junction bases numbered 8, after V lost 3 bases and J lost 9 bases. Germline V CDR1 and CDR2: MNHNS, SASEGT. The CDR3 totals 14 residues. CDR3 sequence: CASSDQGLWGEQFF. In DNA, the CDR3 is TGTGCCAGCAGTGATCAGGGACTATGGGGTGAGCAGTTCTTC.

This clonotype was detected many times. The chain joins TRBV12-3 or TRBV12-4 to TRBJ2-1; weak D call: TRBD1 (7 bases). This CDR3 has 14 amino acids. Trimming removed 6 bases at V and 4 bases at J, with 13 bases between. CDR3 DNA: TGTGCCAGCAGCAGGGGGGCCGCATACAATGAGCAGTTCTTC. Amino acid sequence: CASSRGAAYNEQFF.

The V and J genes are TRBV20-1 and TRBJ1-3; no clear D gene. V shed 4 bases and J shed 6 bases, with 10 bases lying between them. Per the germline V gene, CDR1 is DFQATT and CDR2 is SNEGSKA (reference sequence). The CDR3 contains 12 residues. DNA of the CDR3: TGCAGTGCTATTAGCGTTCAAAACACCATATATTTT. Protein: CSAISVQNTIYF.

Ten or more counts support this clonotype. This chain connects TRBV7-2 to TRBJ2-3; possible D gene TRBD1, 5 bases. CDR3 size: 14 residues. V lost 2 bases and J 4 bases, leaving 10 bases between the germline ends. CDR1 is SGHTA, CDR2 FQGNSA, per germline. CDR3 nucleotides: TGTGCCAGCAGCTTAAGAAGGGGTGCAGATACGCAGTATTTT. The encoded protein is CASSLRRGADTQYF. Complete variable domain (other parts from reference TRBV7-2 and TRBJ2-3): GAGVSQSPSNKVTEKGKDVELRCDPISGHTALYWYRQSLGQGLEFLIYFQGNSAPDKSGLPSDRFSAERTGGSVSTLTIQRTQQEDSAVYLCASSLRRGADTQYFGPGTRLTVL.

This clonotype was recorded many times. The gene calls are TRBV20-1 and TRBJ2-3; D perhaps matches TRBD1 (6 bases). Trimming took 6 bases from V and 7 from J, leaving 17 bases between them. Germline CDR1 DFQATT, CDR2 SNEGSKA (reference sequence). This CDR3 is 13 amino acids long. The CDR3 DNA sequence: TGCAGTGCAAGGGGGTCTTCCTTGAATACGCAGTATTTT. Translating gives CSARGSSLNTQYF.

The table lists this clonotype with many counts. The chain uses TRBV5-4 and TRBJ1-4; D is undetermined. The CDR3 sequence is 15 residues long. V was clipped by 0 bases and J by 7 bases, with 13 bases between them. The germline V gene has CDR1 SGHNT and CDR2 YYREEE (reference sequence). The CDR3 region is CASSLGSGGREKLFF. CDR3 coding DNA: TGTGCCAGCAGCTTGGGGTCGGGAGGCCGTGAAAAACTGTTTTTT.

This clonotype turned up a few times. The genes are TRBV6-5 and TRBJ1-2; D gene unclear. The germline CDR1 and CDR2 sequences are MNHEY and SVGAGI. Trimming shortened V by 2 bases and J by 2 bases, and 3 bases separated the two germline ends. CDR3 length equals 12 residues. The CDR3 spells CASSYANYGYTF. DNA for the CDR3: TGTGCCAGCAGTTACGCGAACTATGGCTACACCTTC.

This clonotype was seen many times. The chain carries TRBV28 and TRBJ2-4, with 7 bases lining up with TRBD1. The J segment lost 3 bases and the V segment lost 4 bases, leaving 18 bases of the junction unmatched. The CDR3 contains 19 residues. Looked up from germline, CDR1 is MDHEN and CDR2 is SYDVKM. The CDR3 region has the DNA TGTGCCAGCAGTTCCCTCGGACAGGTCTTGTTTGCGGTCAAAAACATTCAGTACTTC. The encoded protein is CASSSLGQVLFAVKNIQYF.

V gene TRBV7-2 combines with J gene TRBJ1-5; 7 nucleotides align to TRBD1. V shed 2 bases and J 9 bases; nucleotides not matched to a gene: 7. CDR3 length: 14 amino acids. CDR1 and CDR2 (germline): SGHTA, FQGNSA. This chain's CDR3 is CASSLRRGPGPQHF. As DNA, the CDR3 is TGTGCCAGCAGCTTACGAAGGGGGCCCGGGCCCCAGCATTTT.

The CDR3 DNA reads TGTGCCAGCAGCCAGGTGATCACAGGGCTTTACGGCTACACCTTC. Translating it yields CASSQVITGLYGYTF. The V call is TRBV14, the J call TRBJ1-2; TRBD1 might be the D (6 bases). The CDR3 has 15 amino acids. Germline loops: CDR1 SGHDN, CDR2 FVKESK. V was shortened by 3 bases and J by 8 bases, with 19 bases between the two germline ends.

The table lists this clonotype with a few counts. This chain joins TRBV20-1 and TRBJ2-7, with D possibly matching TRBD1 (6 bases). V was trimmed by 1 base and J by 0 bases, leaving 10 bases between them. Germline values: CDR1 DFQATT, CDR2 SNEGSKA (reference sequence). The CDR3 has 14 amino acids. CDR3 protein: CSARGGGGSYEQYF. The CDR3 coding sequence is TGCAGTGCTAGAGGAGGGGGTGGCTCCTACGAGCAGTACTTC.

The V and J genes are TRBV30 and TRBJ1-2; 8 positions match TRBD1. CDR3 length equals 14 residues. The germline V gene has CDR1 GTSNPN and CDR2 SVGIG (reference sequence). With V trimmed by 2 bases and J by 6 bases, 8 bases remained unmatched. The CDR3 loop reads CAWSLERQGNGYTF. The CDR3 DNA reads TGTGCCTGGAGTCTCGAGCGACAGGGGAATGGCTACACCTTC.

The J gene is TRBJ2-7, the V gene TRBV7-9; no firm D call. Germline assignment: CDR1 SEHNR and CDR2 FQNEAQ (reference sequence). The CDR3 is 11 amino acids. The V and J ends lost 5 bases and 9 bases respectively, with 11 bases between them. Written as DNA, the CDR3 is TGTGCCAGCAGCCCCAAGATGCGGCAGTACTTC. Its translation is CASSPKMRQYF.